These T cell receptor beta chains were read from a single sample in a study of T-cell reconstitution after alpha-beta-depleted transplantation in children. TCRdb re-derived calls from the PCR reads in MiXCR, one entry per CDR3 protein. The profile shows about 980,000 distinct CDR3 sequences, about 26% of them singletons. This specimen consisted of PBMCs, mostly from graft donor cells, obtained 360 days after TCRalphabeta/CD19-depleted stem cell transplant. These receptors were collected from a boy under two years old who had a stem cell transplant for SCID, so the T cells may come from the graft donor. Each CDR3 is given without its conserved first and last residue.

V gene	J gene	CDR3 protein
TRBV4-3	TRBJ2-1	ASSQDGRRENEQF
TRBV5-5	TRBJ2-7	ASSLWIGDYEQY
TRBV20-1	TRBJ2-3	SAARLASTDTQY
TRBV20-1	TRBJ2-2	SARDLLAGGGNTGELF
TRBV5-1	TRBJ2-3	ASSRLAGTTDTQY
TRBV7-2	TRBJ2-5	ASSHRTGFETQY
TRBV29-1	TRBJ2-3	SVEWVHWGSTDTQY
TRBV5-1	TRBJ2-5	ASSGTGGEETQY
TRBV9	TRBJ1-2	ASSVGDSGESSPEWFGGYT
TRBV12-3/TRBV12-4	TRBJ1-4	ASSPRASPTNEKLF
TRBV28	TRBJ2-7	ASSFFGGTGLTY
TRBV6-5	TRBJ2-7	ASSYLGQGAYEQY
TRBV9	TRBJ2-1	ASSVEVGVSNEQF
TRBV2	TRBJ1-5	ASSELGINQPQH
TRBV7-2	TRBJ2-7	ASRGGGSDYEQY
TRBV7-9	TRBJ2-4	ASSGTGEGVNIQY
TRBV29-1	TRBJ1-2	SVGDRPYGYT
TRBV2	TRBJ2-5	ASTLLRGGAQETQY
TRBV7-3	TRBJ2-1	ASSFNPGLAYNEQF
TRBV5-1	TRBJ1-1	ASSWVDRGRGGAF
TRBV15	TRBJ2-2	ATGDINTGELF
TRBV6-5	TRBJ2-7	ASSYSTGETSYEQY
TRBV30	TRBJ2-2	AWSGGGVSHTGELF
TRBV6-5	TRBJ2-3	ASSYRRAGWDTQY
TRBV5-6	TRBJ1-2	ASSLASHRGLNYGYT
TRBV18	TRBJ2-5	ASSPRIADWLETQY
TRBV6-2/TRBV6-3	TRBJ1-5	ASSSGLSNQPQH
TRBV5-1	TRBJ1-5	ASSLGDQPLNQPQH
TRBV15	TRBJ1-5	ATSRDWGVYNQPQH
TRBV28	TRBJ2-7	ASSSADGLSYEQY
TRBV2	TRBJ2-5	ASRASRLETQY
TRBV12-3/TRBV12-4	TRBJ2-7	ASSFLPSSYEQY
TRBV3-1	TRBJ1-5	ASSQGRGGNQPQH
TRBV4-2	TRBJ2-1	ASSQILLPGGDYNEQF
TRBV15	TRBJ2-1	ATSSRFDNEQF
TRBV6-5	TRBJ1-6	ASSRVNSPLH
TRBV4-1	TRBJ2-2	ASSKEDTGVTGELF